Reported below is one TCR beta chain. Its antigen is still unknown. This record belongs to a study of shared clonotypes between healthy human individuals. General observations from the study: Sampling was confined to blood; repertoires within tissues likely differ. As a rule, naive subsets had a larger estimated richness than memory subsets. Some clonotypes were shared by all four sorted-subset donors, while others were not shared. The non-shared ones had lower generation probabilities than the shared ones.

Germline CDR1 MGHDK, CDR2 SYGVNS. This CDR3 has 13 amino acids. The ends lost 5 bases at V and 6 bases at J; junction bases unmatched: 2. Sequencing used immunoSEQ multiplex PCR; TCRdb keeps in-frame clones, though not all of them. This table has 2 million to 2.5 million clones, almost 96% appearing once. The V call is TRBV25-1, the J call TRBJ2-2, with 8 bases matching TRBD1. The TCR comes from a man aged 18-30 years in good health. The sequencing sample was made of naive CD4+ T cells sorted from blood. Regarding subset: CD45RA+ positively selected. The DNA of the CDR3 is TGTGCCAGCAGTCCGGACAGGGCCGGGGAGCTGTTTTTT. Translating gives CASSPDRAGELFF.